This TCR beta chain was obtained from a study of control samples from healthy donors and cancer patients. This clone appeared a single time. Trimming stripped 3 bases from V and 4 bases from J, with 6 bases between. The CDR3 sequence is 12 residues long. Sequencing used immunoSEQ multiplex PCR; TCRdb keeps in-frame clones, though not all of them. The table shows around 50,000 clones, with approximately 83% occurring only once. Sequenced material: PBMCs. This chain connects TRBV12-3 or TRBV12-4 to TRBJ1-1; D gene uncertain. This sequence was found in a woman between 45 and 60 years old with lung cancer. The CDR3 is CASSLGSTEAFF. The DNA of the CDR3 is TGTGCCAGCAGTTTGGGGAGCACTGAAGCTTTCTTT.